This entry concerns a single T cell receptor (beta chain). This clone was counted only a few times. Its antigen is not yet known. Qualities for individual bases were not recorded, and no much larger clone is one base off. The data stem from a study of cytomegalovirus exposure and HLA in healthy donors listed by TCRdb under 2017. As for the study more broadly: An earlier analysis of some 600 of the donors reported approximately 260 Gb of sequence data and around 120 million unique TCR beta sequences obtained from about 180 million T cells. An early release covering some 640 HLA-typed donors comprised approximately 290 gigabases of sequencing data and tens of millions of unique TCR sequences. Of the approximately 400 genotyped donors, approximately 82% fell in the genetic ancestry cluster associated with self-reported Caucasian donors. The study aimed to test whether cataloging public T cell receptors could reveal signatures of past pathogen exposure. The study used immunosequencing to profile the T cell repertoires of 666 subjects and linked those repertoires to cytomegalovirus serostatus. A separate validation cohort of over 95 different subjects was used in addition to the approximately 700-subject first cohort. The study combined high-throughput TCR immunosequencing, statistical association of individual TCRs with disease status, and machine learning to predict cytomegalovirus infection status. A later analysis re-examined previously published TCR beta repertoires from around 670 donors and added high-resolution HLA genotyping to investigate patterns of TCR occurrence. Rather than drawing on any new phenotypic data, the later analysis identified candidate immune exposures from TCR beta sequences and the way those sequences occurred across donors. An earlier analysis of several hundred of the donors applied high-throughput TCR beta sequencing to assess whether each TCR beta V gene segment acted as functional or pseudogenic. Donor age, sex, ethnicity and CMV serostatus were collected together with the repertoire data. A later genetic analysis took genome-wide SNP genotypes for about three fifths of the roughly 670 donors and used that subset as a discovery cohort. Every repertoire in the discovery cohort had been generated on one and the same sequencing platform. HLA typing included class I and class II loci at four-digit resolution. Typing coverage varied by locus: 629-630 donors for A, B, C, DRB1 and DQB1; approximately 500 for DQA1; over 600 for DPA1; approximately 470 for DPB1. Several DR-DQ haplotypes were handled as single units for association and clustering because linkage in the cohort was strong. Across under 500 genotyped donors of the cohort, an average of about 220,000 unique TCR beta nucleotide sequences per donor were sequenced, and 15% to 20% of those sequences were non-productive.

At the junction V is shortened by 4 bases and J by 0 bases, with 6 bases in between. The cysteine opens and the phenylalanine closes a CDR3 of 13 amino acids. Solely the CDR3 DNA is kept, with 39 bases framed from the first base. From a lookup of the germline V gene, CDR1 and CDR2 are SNHLY and FYNNEI. Points the paper makes about the study in general: According to a later analysis, parvovirus B19, influenza, CMV and Epstein-Barr virus appeared linked to several top co-occurrence clusters. The study gave a list of roughly 150 TCR beta chains associated with cytomegalovirus. Broadly in line with IMGT annotations, most TCR beta V segments showed up in productive rearrangements about 87% or about 30% of the time in an earlier analysis of 450 to 600 of the donors. Linkage disequilibrium might explain the correlated functional status among segregating V segments, but an unknown experimental factor could not be excluded. A later genetic analysis reported fewer N-insertions in productive TCRs among donors in an Asian-associated ancestry cluster than the roughly 620-donor mean. For the cohort, immune exposure information was limited to CMV serostatus. Because counts were too low, more than 15 rarely observed V segments, including chromosome 9 orphons, were excluded from the earlier analysis of around 590 of the donors. A later analysis found that TCR association rates varied across HLA loci, with DRB1 alleles showing the most associated TCRs and HLA-C alleles the fewest. Sequencing depth was assumed to be roughly uniform across donors in the presence/absence analyses, though that assumption may not hold. HLA typing was unavailable for some donors at each locus, so association tests used only the typed subset. The authors suggested that the approach could potentially be extended to other disease states and immunological phenotypes. A later analysis found that HLA-associated TCR beta chains were more clonally expanded and had lower generation probabilities than equally common non-associated chains. Strong co-occurrence of HLA alleles, especially DR and DQ, made assigning TCR associations to individual alleles difficult. A later analysis found that most CMV-associated TCR beta chains appeared HLA-restricted, with HLA associations seemingly driven largely by CMV exposure. The classifier was reported to diagnose cytomegalovirus status with high specificity and sensitivity in both the original and validation cohorts. Across donors, most TCR sequences were observed very rarely, whereas some public TCRs were present in many individuals. An association between a missense DCLRE1C variant and V-gene and J-gene trimming of TCR beta chains was found in a later genetic analysis and replicated in an independent cohort. In a later analysis, around 17,000 TCR beta sequences were associated with specific HLA alleles at a false discovery rate of 0.05. The cohort was sequenced for TCR beta chains only, and without alpha or paired-chain data the features that could be detected were limited. A further reported finding was that TCR beta sequences accurately predicted the HLA-A and HLA-B alleles for most subjects in the first cohort. A cluster of highly shared sequence variants was judged likely to be a technical artifact of the sequencing pipeline. The 87-base-pair reads could not distinguish some IMGT-functional V segments, including TRBV6-2 and TRBV6-3, so those segments were excluded. A few of the identified cytomegalovirus-associated TCR beta chains were confirmed in vitro to be specific for cytomegalovirus antigens.

In total, roughly 670 healthy bone marrow donors made up the cohort. All cohort members were sampled while nominally healthy, although unrecorded immune exposures were likely present. The donor tested CMV seropositive, placing the donor among the roughly 300 seropositive members of the cohort. Every donor gave a peripheral blood sample, and the peripheral blood mononuclear cells from that sample were used for TCR beta sequencing. Genomic DNA extraction from the blood cell samples was performed with the Qiagen DNeasy Blood Extraction Kit. Libraries were prepared through the immunoSEQ multiplex PCR assay. The multiplex PCR relied on a mix of 60 forward primers for TCR Vbeta segments and 13 reverse primers for TCR Jbeta segments. A multiplex PCR assay on genomic DNA amplified the CDR3 region of rearranged TCR beta genes. Amplified TCR beta libraries were sequenced as 87-base-pair reads on the Illumina HiSeq System. On the study's bioinformatics: A later analysis counted about 80 million unique TCR beta chains across the 666 repertoires, and some 11 million of these chains were shared by at least two donors. Raw reads were error-corrected and collapsed into unique sequences by a nearest-neighbor algorithm in which closely related sequences were merged to remove PCR and sequencing errors. Alignment of CDR3 sequences to IMGT reference sequences was used to assign V, D and J gene segments. For a sequence to be retained, at least a six-nucleotide match to both a V gene segment and a J gene segment was required. Rearrangements were classified as productive when the CDR3 lacked stop codons and remained in frame with V and J, and all other rearrangements were classified as non-productive. CDR3 was defined according to IMGT convention as the region running from the second conserved V-encoded cysteine to the conserved J-encoded phenylalanine. The earlier analysis of about 560 of the donors excluded any sequence lacking an unambiguous match to a single V gene segment. An earlier analysis of some 500 of the donors classified V segments as functional when productive rearrangements were above 56.7% and as segregating when the standard deviation between donors was above 5%. A statistical classification framework was built for diagnosing cytomegalovirus status from the catalog of TCR beta chain sequences. In a later analysis, V and J genes were assigned by comparing TCR nucleotide sequences against IMGT/GENE-DB human TR gene sequences. A later analysis assigned CDR3 sequences and most-parsimonious VDJ recombination scenarios with the TCRdist pipeline. In a later analysis, each TCR beta chain was defined by its CDR3 amino acid sequence together with its V-gene family, and reads lacking a unique V-gene family were excluded. A later analysis removed over 500 highly shared, low-generation-probability nucleotide sequences to deal with suspected cross-contamination and a sequencing artifact. In a later analysis, a clonal expansion index was calculated for each public chain from normalized within-repertoire ranks of inferred template counts. In a later analysis, generation probabilities were computed using a VDJ recombination model fitted to out-of-frame rearrangements, and the results were checked against IGoR. Hypergeometric tests were used in a later analysis to score TCR-TCR, TCR-HLA and TCR-CMV co-occurrence, with a repertoire-size bias correction applied to the TCR pairs. A later analysis estimated false discovery rates by permuting HLA or CMV assignments 20 times. In a later analysis, co-occurring TCRs were grouped using DBSCAN, with TCRdist sequence similarity added in when clustering inside HLA-allele-positive subsets. For co-occurrence clustering, repertoires with fewer than 30,000 or more than 120,000 public chains were excluded, along with several repertoires with anomalous nucleotide sharing. This immuneACCESS table, as held by TCRdb, lists in-frame sequences with V and J called but not all clones. Of the missing ones, under half trace to an unresolved V gene in checked studies; the others have no known cause. That table furnishes V, J and clone size, whereas the DNA furnished D and trimming. For this sample there are 100,000 or so clones; around 80% appear just once. Of the sample, 6.9% falls within the top ten clones.

The rearranged segments are TRBV2 and TRBJ1-1; confidence is insufficient to name the D gene. This receptor was obtained from a man aged 30 to 45 in good health and CMV-seropositive. Specimen: PBMCs. The CDR3 protein: CASSVEMNTEAFF. The DNA is as follows: TGTGCCAGCAGTGTAGAAATGAACACTGAAGCTTTCTTT.